This entry concerns a single T cell receptor (beta chain). This receptor's antigen is unknown. Base quality data are lacking; no much larger clone is found one base away. This entry belongs to a study of T cells in Graves' hyperthyroidism and ophthalmopathy (dated by TCRdb to between 2018 and 2021). Some background on the complete study: Peripheral blood was collected at initial diagnosis, before any treatment. The roughly 91 discovery patients were randomly divided into training and test sets at a 7:3 ratio. The paper describes TCR Vbeta CDR3 sequencing of more than 120 peripheral blood samples, made up of roughly 45 ophthalmopathy patients, roughly 80 hyperthyroidism patients and 17 progressor patients. After sampling, hyperthyroidism patients received methimazole starting at 30 mg daily, and ophthalmopathy patients received high-dose intravenous methylprednisolone. Prospective prediction of ophthalmopathy was tested in an independent validation cohort consisting of roughly 19 hyperthyroidism patients and 15 to 17 patients who later progressed to ophthalmopathy. To identify TCR V-J signatures that set the groups apart, the researchers used a discovery cohort of more than 95 patients, made up of roughly 40 with Graves' ophthalmopathy and around 58 with stable Graves' hyperthyroidism. Thyroid tissue and blood T-cell repertoires from six Graves' hyperthyroidism patients were also compared in the study.

The CDR3, from cysteine to phenylalanine, totals 13 residues. Left in the record is the CDR3 DNA by itself, 39 bases read in frame from the first base. At the junction V is shortened by 1 base and J by 5 bases, with 7 bases in between. Via the germline V gene, CDR1 is SGHDN and CDR2 FVKESK. TCR beta CDR3 regions were amplified from RNA transcripts. The TCR CDR3 was subjected to a first round of RT-PCR using the HTBI primer set and the Qiagen OneStep RT-PCR kit. Libraries were constructed in a second round of multiplex PCR, after which size selection and purification were performed. Libraries were sequenced paired-end with 100 bp reads on an Illumina HiSeq2000. The authors' analysis ran thus. SOAPnuke was used to process the raw data, removing reads that contained adapters or uncalled bases, had a mean Phred below 15, or lacked an exact match to the constant primer or identifier. COPE v1.2.5 was used to merge high-quality paired reads, and clonotypes were defined as unique nucleotide sequences. Clonotypes were aligned to IMGT TRBV, TRBD and TRBJ reference segments using MiTCR v1.1. The analysis included only V-J combinations with a frequency above 0.0001, which together covered roughly 99% of the repertoires. The TCS score was defined as F50 (clonal expansion) divided by E x V (chaos), with BLOSUM62-based TCRdist calculated between CDR3 peptides within each V-J. Welch's t-statistics and random forest reduced around 510 V-J features to 10 to 15, which were used in a naive Bayes classifier (R e1071). Starting from the raw public reads, TCRdb applied fastp trimming at Q25, assembled clones with MiXCR and retained in-frame beta chains. CDR3 protein sequences are deduplicated, and each keeps its most common genes and DNA. The V and J calls, along with clone size, are taken from TCRdb and not from the paper's own processing. The sample profile shows roughly 740,000 distinct CDR3 sequences; around 17% of them were found once. Together, the top ten hold approximately 8.4% of the sample.

Stable Graves' hyperthyroidism was defined as no progression to ophthalmopathy during 18 months of follow-up. The hyperthyroidism patients were between 18 and 65 years old and newly diagnosed, with a disease duration of less than 2 months. Exclusion was applied to patients with uncontrolled infections, other autoimmune diseases, pregnancy or lactation. Diagnoses relied on clinical symptoms, serum thyroxine and TRAb, thyroid ultrasound and orbital computed tomography. PBMCs were isolated from 7.5 to 10 ml of fresh peripheral blood by Ficoll-Paque density gradient centrifugation. Total RNA was extracted using Trizol reagent, and RNA quality was assessed on an Agilent 2100 Bioanalyzer. Summary of the overall study and its limitations: Sample size was not statistically predetermined, and investigators were not blinded to group allocation. Ophthalmopathy was separated from stable hyperthyroidism by a 13 V-J signature model, with 85% to 90% sensitivity and about 81% specificity obtained in cross-validation and 80%/75% obtained in testing. Most expanded thyroid clonotypes (frequency above 0.001) were also found in blood, which suggests that blood repertoires may mirror thyroid immune responses. In validation, the model predicted progression to ophthalmopathy with approximately 70% sensitivity and roughly 72% specificity, a median of 6.5 months before onset.

The chain couples TRBV14 to TRBJ2-3, with an unclear D gene assignment. The clonotype was recovered from a man aged 18 to 35 with Graves' hyperthyroidism. The sequenced sample consisted of blood. The CDR3 protein is CASSQVWGDTQYF. In nucleotides, the sequence is TGTGCCAGCAGCCAAGTTTGGGGAGATACGCAGTATTTT.